A selection of T cell receptor beta chains follows, all from one sample in a study of cytomegalovirus exposure and HLA in healthy donors. Sequencing was performed with immunoSEQ multiplex PCR; in TCRdb, only in-frame clones are kept and a portion is missing. The table shows 130,000 or so clones, with approximately 70% occurring only once. Source material: PBMCs. All receptors derive from a man between 18 and 35 years old in good health and CMV-seronegative. Each CDR3 is given with its conserved first and last residue. D genes are given only for firm matches. Rows give clone size only sometimes, using once, few, many, or a class for an expanded clone.

D,size,V,J,CDR3,DNA
-,few,TRBV28,TRBJ2-1,CASSSRGGRDNEQFF,TGTGCCAGCAGTAGCCGTGGGGGCAGAGACAATGAGCAGTTCTTC
-,few,TRBV7-9,TRBJ2-6,CASSSPRQGSSGANVLTF,TGTGCCAGCAGTTCCCCCAGGCAGGGGAGCTCTGGGGCCAACGTCCTGACTTTC
TRBD1,-,TRBV27,TRBJ2-7,CASSLPGQGEQYF,TGTGCCAGCAGTTTACCGGGACAGGGCGAGCAGTACTTC
TRBD2,few,TRBV5-1,TRBJ2-7,CASSSRPRREASSTYEQYF,TGCGCCAGCAGCTCCCGCCCAAGGCGGGAGGCCAGCTCCACCTACGAGCAGTACTTC
-,-,TRBV5-6,TRBJ1-5,CASSPDRYQPQHF,TGTGCCAGCAGCCCGGACAGATATCAGCCCCAGCATTTT
TRBD1,-,TRBV5-1,TRBJ2-2,CASSFHIQQGVTDTGELFF,TGCGCCAGCAGCTTCCACATACAACAGGGGGTTACGGACACCGGGGAGCTGTTTTTT
TRBD2,few,TRBV5-1,TRBJ2-3,CASSSGLAGGPGDTQYF,TGCGCCAGCAGCTCGGGACTAGCGGGGGGGCCGGGCGATACGCAGTATTTT
-,-,TRBV30,TRBJ1-1,CAWGGSEAFF,TGTGCCTGGGGTGGGAGTGAAGCTTTCTTT
-,once,TRBV19,TRBJ1-3,CASSNPGLGGNTIYF,TGTGCCAGTAGTAACCCGGGACTCGGCGGAAACACCATATATTTT
TRBD2,-,TRBV2,TRBJ2-2,CASSRLAGSTGELFF,TGTGCCAGCAGTCGACTAGCGGGGAGCACCGGGGAGCTGTTTTTT
-,-,TRBV6-1,TRBJ1-5,CASSERGRGNQPQHF,TGTGCCAGCAGTGAAAGGGGGAGGGGAAATCAGCCCCAGCATTTT
TRBD2,-,TRBV6-5,TRBJ2-5,CASSFGLAREQYF,TGTGCCAGCAGTTTCGGACTAGCGCGAGAGCAGTACTTC
-,-,TRBV18,TRBJ1-5,CASSVGGGNQPQHF,TGTGCCAGCTCAGTAGGGGGAGGCAATCAGCCCCAGCATTTT
TRBD2,few,TRBV5-8,TRBJ2-7,CASRSIAGASYEQYF,TGTGCCAGCAGGTCAATAGCGGGGGCCTCCTACGAGCAGTACTTC
-,-,TRBV7-2,TRBJ2-7,CASSPFPSYEQYF,TGTGCCAGCAGCCCCTTTCCCTCCTACGAGCAGTACTTC
TRBD1,-,TRBV18,TRBJ2-3,CASSQTGQGTDTQYF,TGTGCCAGCTCACAGACGGGACAGGGAACAGATACGCAGTATTTT
TRBD1,once,TRBV6-6,TRBJ1-2,CASSYTTQGAGGYTF,TGTGCCAGCAGTTACACCACGCAGGGGGCGGGTGGCTACACCTTC
-,-,TRBV7-8,TRBJ2-5,CASSLVRASATQYF,TGTGCCAGCAGCTTAGTGCGGGCGAGTGCGACCCAGTACTTC
-,-,TRBV5-1,TRBJ1-1,CASSLGRGMNTEAFF,TGCGCCAGCAGCTTGGGTCGGGGAATGAACACTGAAGCTTTCTTT
-,once,TRBV27,TRBJ2-1,CASTPKGQSSYNEQFF,TGTGCCAGCACCCCTAAAGGACAGAGCTCCTACAATGAGCAGTTCTTC
-,-,TRBV9,TRBJ2-1,CASNRERGNEQFF,TGTGCCAGTAACAGGGAAAGGGGCAATGAGCAGTTCTTC
TRBD1,-,TRBV6-5,TRBJ2-3,CASSYPQGAWYF,TGTGCCAGCAGTTACCCTCAGGGGGCTTGGTATTTT
TRBD1,-,TRBV6-1,TRBJ1-2,CASSSGQGTSYGYPF,TGTGCCAGCAGTTCGGGACAGGGGACATCCTATGGCTACCCCTTC
-,-,TRBV30,TRBJ1-5,CAWSTGFSNQPQHF,TGTGCCTGGAGTACGGGGTTTAGCAATCAGCCCCAGCATTTT
TRBD1,-,TRBV5-4,TRBJ2-2,CASSRGQGIGELFF,TGTGCCAGCAGCCGGGGACAGGGTATCGGGGAGCTGTTTTTT
-,-,TRBV7-2,TRBJ1-5,CASSRGGISNQPQHF,TGTGCCAGCAGCAGGGGAGGGATTAGCAATCAGCCCCAGCATTTT
-,-,TRBV7-9,TRBJ2-7,CASSLGGEVHEQYF,TGTGCCAGCAGCCTCGGAGGGGAGGTTCACGAGCAGTACTTC
TRBD2,-,TRBV7-3,TRBJ2-1,CASSLTSGGSYEQFF,TGTGCCAGCAGCTTGACTAGCGGGGGTTCCTATGAGCAGTTCTTC
TRBD1,few,TRBV18,TRBJ2-1,CASSFPRVGDRNEQFF,TGTGCCAGCTCCTTCCCACGGGTCGGGGACAGGAATGAGCAGTTCTTC
-,-,TRBV19,TRBJ1-4,CASNPHATNEKLFF,TGTGCCTCAAACCCACATGCAACTAATGAAAAACTGTTTTTT
-,-,TRBV19,TRBJ2-2,CASSLRILVHTGELFF,TGTGCCAGTAGCCTCCGAATACTAGTTCACACCGGGGAGCTGTTTTTT
TRBD1,-,TRBV29-1,TRBJ1-1,CSVAHAGGDEAFF,TGCAGCGTAGCACACGCAGGGGGCGATGAAGCTTTCTTT
TRBD1,-,TRBV5-6,TRBJ1-2,CASSLAKGAIVGYTF,TGTGCCAGCAGCTTGGCCAAGGGGGCGATCGTTGGCTACACCTTC
TRBD1,few,TRBV5-1,TRBJ1-4,CASSFNRGDRVGGNEKLFF,TGCGCCAGCAGCTTCAACAGGGGGGACCGAGTCGGGGGAAATGAAAAACTGTTTTTT
TRBD2,once,TRBV29-1,TRBJ2-5,CSAGTSVRDF,TGCAGCGCGGGGACTAGCGTTAGAGACTTC
-,few,TRBV6-5,TRBJ1-1,CASRTMNTEAFF,TGTGCCAGCAGAACAATGAACACTGAAGCTTTCTTT
TRBD1,-,TRBV30,TRBJ1-1,CAWRLSTGGTEAFF,TGTGCCTGGAGGCTATCAACAGGGGGCACTGAAGCTTTCTTT
-,-,TRBV18,TRBJ2-7,CASSPLSPSYEQYF,TGTGCCAGCTCACCACTCTCTCCCTCCTACGAGCAGTACTTC
TRBD1,few,TRBV19,TRBJ2-7,CASSIGTGTYEQYF,TGTGCCAGTAGTATCGGGACAGGCACATACGAGCAGTACTTC
TRBD1,-,TRBV6-6,TRBJ2-2,CASTDSGTGRTGELFF,TGTGCCAGCACCGATTCCGGGACAGGGAGGACCGGGGAGCTGTTTTTT
TRBD1,few,TRBV28,TRBJ1-5,CASSPSQGDLSAQHF,TGTGCCAGCAGTCCCTCACAGGGGGACCTATCGGCCCAGCATTTT
TRBD2,few,TRBV2,TRBJ2-7,CASSPGTSGSYEQYF,TGTGCCAGCAGCCCTGGGACTAGCGGGAGCTACGAGCAGTACTTC
-,-,TRBV9,TRBJ2-2,CASSVNRRSANTGELFF,TGTGCCAGCAGCGTCAATCGACGGAGCGCGAACACCGGGGAGCTGTTTTTT
-,-,TRBV5-1,TRBJ2-7,CASSIVEGNEQYF,TGCGCCAGCAGCATAGTAGAGGGAAACGAGCAGTACTTC
TRBD1,-,TRBV30,TRBJ2-3,CAWSDSGQVLWADTQYF,TGTGCCTGGAGCGATTCGGGACAGGTCCTATGGGCAGATACGCAGTATTTT
TRBD1,-,TRBV18,TRBJ2-7,CASADRDTYEQYF,TGTGCCAGCGCCGACAGGGACACCTACGAGCAGTACTTC
-,-,TRBV5-8,TRBJ1-1,CASSFGQLNTEAFF,TGTGCCAGCAGCTTCGGACAATTGAACACTGAAGCTTTCTTT
-,-,TRBV18,TRBJ1-2,CASSPLHDNYGYTF,TGTGCCAGCTCACCACTACATGATAACTATGGCTACACCTTC
-,-,TRBV7-2,TRBJ2-5,CASSLGGTGTQYF,TGTGCCAGCAGCTTAGGTGGAACGGGGACCCAGTACTTC
TRBD1,-,TRBV6-5,TRBJ2-7,CASSYSRQGEQYF,TGTGCCAGCAGTTACTCACGACAGGGCGAGCAGTACTTC
-,-,TRBV19,TRBJ1-2,CASSIVTSYGYTF,TGTGCCAGTAGTATAGTGACAAGCTATGGCTACACCTTC
-,-,TRBV30,TRBJ1-2,CAWTLTQNYGYTF,TGTGCCTGGACCCTTACTCAAAACTATGGCTACACCTTC
TRBD2,-,TRBV28,TRBJ2-3,CASSSSLAGGPGSTDTQYF,TGTGCCAGCAGTTCATCCCTGGCGGGAGGGCCGGGGAGCACAGATACGCAGTATTTT
TRBD1,-,TRBV5-1,TRBJ1-3,CASSLSTGAYSGNTIYF,TGCGCCAGCAGCTTGAGCACAGGGGCGTACTCTGGAAACACCATATATTTT
-,-,TRBV11-2,TRBJ2-7,CASSLVPGYEQYF,TGTGCCAGCAGCTTAGTCCCGGGGTACGAGCAGTACTTC
TRBD2,few,TRBV2,TRBJ2-1,CASTASGGAREQFF,TGTGCCAGCACCGCTAGCGGGGGGGCCCGAGAGCAGTTCTTC
-,-,TRBV7-2,TRBJ2-3,CASSLSARESDTQYF,TGTGCCAGCAGCTTATCGGCCAGGGAATCAGATACGCAGTATTTT
TRBD1,-,TRBV18,TRBJ1-1,CASSYRGNTEAFF,TGTGCCAGCTCATACAGGGGGAACACTGAAGCTTTCTTT
-,few,TRBV5-1,TRBJ2-1,CASSFRPPYNEQFF,TGCGCCAGCAGCTTCAGGCCACCCTACAATGAGCAGTTCTTC